The clone carrying this T cell receptor beta chain was found once. The target antigen is unknown. Lung cancer patients with chemo-refractory metastatic non-small-cell disease were given focal radiation plus CTLA-4 blockade with ipilimumab. Sequencing was performed with immunoSEQ multiplex PCR; in TCRdb, only in-frame clones are kept and a portion is missing. This sample has approximately 95,000 clones, with about 81% found just once. V gave up 4 bases and J gave up 0 bases, with 14 bases separating them. Germline V gene sequence: CDR1 SGHRS, CDR2 YFSETQ. This CDR3 region has 16 residues. These data are taken from a study of radiotherapy plus CTLA-4 blockade in lung cancer. The study, taken as a whole, reports: Early clonal dynamics of blood T cells, together with interferon-beta, were reported as the best response predictor. After radiotherapy and ipilimumab, tumor-derived clones expanded in peripheral blood.

V gene TRBV5-1 combines with J gene TRBJ1-3; D not certain. Sequenced material: peripheral blood, taken from a patient treated with radiotherapy plus ipilimumab. This receptor was obtained from a human donor with non-small cell lung cancer who had a partial response to radiotherapy plus ipilimumab. CDR3 DNA sequence: TGCGCCAGCAGCCCCTGGGAGCTGAGCTCTGGAAACACCATATATTTT. Its translation is CASSPWELSSGNTIYF.